This record looks at one T cell receptor (beta chain) sequence and its context. What it binds is not known. The data were taken from a study of T cell repertoires in cytomegalovirus infection. The CDR3 contains 14 residues. V lost 0 bases to trimming and J lost 2 bases, with 8 bases between them. Germline V gene lookup returns CDR1 MGHRA and CDR2 YSYEKL. From the reads, TCRdb called clonotypes with MiXCR, one entry per CDR3 protein. The sample holds 250,000 to 300,000 distinct CDR3 sequences; around 20% are singletons and the top ten take about 21%. The receptor was isolated from a human donor in good health (CMV status not recorded). Some clones in this sample may be carry-over from other donors' samples. Sequencing was performed on cultured PBMCs, taken from culture after CMV antigen stimulation. The chain couples TRBV4-1 to TRBJ2-7; maybe TRBD1 (5 bases). CDR3 coding DNA: TGCGCCAGCAGCCAAGACAGGGCTACCTACGAGCAGTACTTC. It yields the protein CASSQDRATYEQYF.